Below are 10 T cell receptor beta chains sequenced from a single sample in a study of cytomegalovirus exposure and HLA in healthy donors. Clones were read by immunoSEQ multiplex PCR, and TCRdb kept only the in-frame ones, dropping some. The table lists approximately 140,000 clones, roughly 86% of them singletons. The sample comprised PBMCs. The source is a man between 18 and 29 years old in good health and CMV-seropositive.

The chain has TRBV6-5 and TRBJ2-7; the D is unclear. The CDR3 sequence is 12 residues long. Germline CDR1 reads MNHEY; CDR2 reads SVGAGI. The ends were cut back, 2 bases at V and 5 bases at J, with 7 bases in the middle. The CDR3 protein is CASSYTADEQYF. The CDR3 DNA reads as TGTGCCAGCAGTTACACAGCCGACGAGCAGTACTTC.

The chain combines TRBV5-5 with TRBJ1-1, with TRBD1 matching over 7 bases. V lost 2 bases and J lost 0; bases outside the gene matches: 4. The CDR3 is made up of 15 amino acids. Germline CDR1 SGHKS, CDR2 YYEKEE (reference sequence). The CDR3 loop reads CASSFRDSMNTEAFF. The CDR3 nucleotides read TGTGCCAGCAGCTTCCGGGACAGCATGAACACTGAAGCTTTCTTT. Variable domain in full (rest from reference TRBV5-5 and TRBJ1-1): DAGVTQSPTHLIKTRGQQVTLRCSPISGHKSVSWYQQVLGQGPQFIFQYYEKEERGRGNFPDRFSARQFPNYSSELNVNALLLGDSALYLCASSFRDSMNTEAFFGQGTRLTVV.

The J gene is TRBJ2-3, the V gene TRBV10-1, with 11 positions matching TRBD2. CDR3 size: 18 residues. V dropped 2 bases and J dropped 2; count of bases not matched to a gene: 9. The V gene's germline CDR1 is WNHNN and CDR2 SYGVQD (reference sequence). CDR3 sequence (DNA): TGCGCCAGCAGTGAGACTAGCGGGGGCACCGGCTTCACAGATACGCAGTATTTT. Translation gives CASSETSGGTGFTDTQYF.

In its sample, this clone was seen a few times. V and J are TRBV7-9 and TRBJ2-2; a possible D gene is TRBD1 (5 bases). V was pared by 5 bases and J by 4 bases, with 14 bases between. Germline loops: CDR1 SEHNR, CDR2 FQNEAQ (reference sequence). The CDR3 extends over 15 amino acids. This CDR3 is CASSPQGVGTGELFF. The CDR3 nucleotides are TGTGCCAGCAGCCCACAAGGGGTGGGCACCGGGGAGCTGTTTTTT.

The chain couples TRBV25-1 to TRBJ1-1, with 7 bases identical to TRBD1. There are 15 residues in the CDR3. The ends lost 4 bases at V and 5 bases at J; junction bases unmatched: 10. Germline V gives CDR1 MGHDK, CDR2 SYGVNS. The CDR3 loop is CASSVPRGVRTEAFF. The CDR3 DNA follows: TGTGCCAGCAGTGTACCCAGGGGGGTACGGACTGAAGCTTTCTTT.

This clone was counted once. The chain links TRBV7-6 to TRBJ2-1; 8 bases map to TRBD1. Germline V gene sequence: CDR1 SGHVS, CDR2 FNYEAQ. The trim removed 2 bases at V and 2 bases at J, leaving 2 bases unmatched. This CDR3 has 15 residues. The CDR3 nucleotides are TGTGCCAGCAGCTTATCAGGGGGCCCCTACAATGAGCAGTTCTTC. Encoded protein: CASSLSGGPYNEQFF.

V and J are TRBV7-2 and TRBJ1-1; D remains ambiguous. Trimming took off 4 bases at V and 7 bases at J, with 7 bases between the two ends. This CDR3 is 11 amino acids long. Germline CDR1 SGHTA, CDR2 FQGNSA. The CDR3 region has the DNA TGTGCCAGCAGCTCGACATATGAAGCTTTCTTT. Residues: CASSSTYEAFF.

This clone was detected only once. The chain has TRBV25-1 and TRBJ2-3, with D perhaps TRBD1 (6 bases). From germline, CDR1 is MGHDK and CDR2 SYGVNS. V lost 8 bases to trimming and J lost 0 bases, with 12 bases between them. This CDR3 is 14 amino acids long. Here the CDR3 DNA reads TGTGCCAGCCGAACAGGGAGCAGCACAGATACGCAGTATTTT. Amino acid sequence: CASRTGSSTDTQYF.

This chain uses TRBV7-2 with TRBJ1-1; the D gene is possibly TRBD1 (5 bases). The germline V gene has CDR1 SGHTA and CDR2 FQGNSA. The CDR3 sequence is 16 residues long. The V end lost 5 bases, the J end lost 3 bases, and 19 bases lay between the germline ends. The CDR3 loop reads CASSLGLLYRDTEAFF. The CDR3 DNA is TGTGCCAGCAGCCTGGGACTCCTATACCGTGACACTGAAGCTTTCTTT.

The chain couples TRBV6-5 to TRBJ2-7; the D gene is possibly TRBD1 (5 bases). Germline V gene sequence: CDR1 MNHEY, CDR2 SVGAGI. The CDR3 is 14 residues long. V lost 5 bases to trimming and J lost 5 bases, with 16 bases between them. The CDR3 DNA reads as TGTGCCAGCAGTCAAGGTGGGTGGGGCGACGAGCAGTACTTC. This translates into CASSQGGWGDEQYF.